Below are 4 T cell receptor beta chains sequenced from a single sample in a study of cytomegalovirus exposure and HLA in healthy donors. TCRdb's table, derived via immunoSEQ multiplex PCR, lists solely in-frame clones and lacks some. The sample includes some 190,000 clones, around 88% of them seen just once. The specimen was PBMCs. These receptors all come from a woman between 18 and 30 years old in good health and CMV-seronegative.

This clone was seen a single time. The chain recombines TRBV5-1 with TRBJ2-1, with D possibly matching TRBD2 (5 bases). Germline-derived CDR1 and CDR2 are SGHRS and YFSETQ. Trimming shortened V by 0 bases and J by 10 bases, and 8 bases separated the two germline ends. The CDR3 consists of 12 residues. DNA of the CDR3: TGCGCCAGCAGCTTGGGTGAGCGGGAGCAGTTCTTC. Residues: CASSLGEREQFF.

This chain links TRBV5-1 with TRBJ1-2; D uncertain. The germline CDR1 and CDR2 sequences are SGHRS and YFSETQ. CDR3 length: 14 amino acids. V was cut by 0 bases and J by 0 bases, with 6 bases left in between. CDR3 nucleotides: TGCGCCAGCAGCTTGGGAGACTCTAACTATGGCTACACCTTC. It is translated as CASSLGDSNYGYTF.

The genes are TRBV30 and TRBJ1-3; D gene uncertain. V was pared by 3 bases and J by 0 bases, with 6 bases between. CDR3 length: 13 residues. Germline V gene data show CDR1 as GTSNPN and CDR2 as SVGIG (reference sequence). The CDR3 nucleotides read TGTGCCTGGAGCAGGTACTCTGGAAACACCATATATTTT. It codes for CAWSRYSGNTIYF.

The genes are TRBV4-1 and TRBJ2-1, with D possibly matching TRBD1 (6 bases). The V gene lost 1 base and the J gene lost 7 bases, with 11 bases spanning the gap. Germline V gene sequence: CDR1 MGHRA, CDR2 YSYEKL. CDR3 size: 14 residues. The CDR3, as DNA: TGCGCCAGCAGCCAAGGACAGGTTGGAAATGAGCAGTTCTTC. This gives the protein CASSQGQVGNEQFF.